These 21 T cell receptor beta chains were all obtained from the same sample, sequenced in a study of spatial heterogeneity in lung cancer (dated by TCRdb to between 2018 and 2020). This sample's time point label indicates: sample taken at primary tumor resection. Without any cell sorting, TCR sequencing was performed on whole RNA extracted either from tumor and nontumor lung tissue or from cryopreserved PBMC samples. The method behind the library was 5' RACE. Sequenced on a NextSeq 500. The raw public reads went through TCRdb reprocessing: fastp at Q25, MiXCR clone calling, in-frame beta chains kept. One record per CDR3 amino acid sequence lists the most common genes and DNA. Here the sample has 50,000 or so distinct CDR3 sequences; 6% to 9.5% occur a single time. The ten most abundant clones make up about 13% of the sample. The sequences come from PBMCs, collected at surgery. All receptors come from a female donor with early-stage non-small cell lung cancer.

This clonotype was detected a few times. The rearrangement links TRBV5-4 to TRBJ2-1; 15 bases line up with TRBD2. The V segment lost 4 bases and the J segment 11 bases; nucleotides outside the gene matches: 10. The CDR3 is 16 residues long. Germline V gene data show CDR1 as SGHNT and CDR2 as YYREEE (reference sequence). The CDR3 loop is CASSPMRTSGGAKQFF. CDR3 in DNA: TGTGCCAGCAGCCCCATGAGGACTAGCGGGGGGGCCAAGCAGTTCTTC.

The CDR3 reads CATSDFLGRGVGTDTQYF. CDR3 nucleotide sequence: TGTGCCACCAGTGACTTCCTAGGCAGGGGGGTCGGCACAGATACGCAGTATTTT. The chain links TRBV24-1 to TRBJ2-3; possible D gene TRBD1, 7 bases. The CDR3 has 18 amino acids. Germline V CDR1 and CDR2: KGHDR, SFDVKD. V lost 4 bases, J lost 1 base, and 20 bases lay in between.

This clonotype is medium-sized. The rearrangement uses TRBV4-2 and TRBJ1-2; maybe TRBD1 (5 bases). Germline CDR1 LGHNA, CDR2 YNFKEQ. The V end was cut by 0 bases, the J end by 4 bases, with 12 bases between. CDR3 length: 15 amino acids. CDR3 protein: CASSQDGGVGYGYTF. In DNA, the CDR3 is TGTGCCAGCAGCCAAGATGGAGGGGTCGGCTATGGCTACACCTTC.

This clonotype was counted many times. V gene TRBV2 combines with J gene TRBJ2-7; the match to TRBD1 covers 8 bases. From germline, CDR1 is SNHLY and CDR2 FYNNEI. With V trimmed by 3 bases and J by 3 bases, 10 bases remained unmatched. This CDR3 is 16 amino acids long. This chain's CDR3 is CASSEGATGDFYEQYF. The CDR3 DNA sequence: TGTGCCAGCAGTGAGGGTGCGACAGGGGATTTCTACGAGCAGTACTTC.

The rearrangement links TRBV29-1 to TRBJ2-3; TRBD1 matches 7 bases. The germline CDR1 and CDR2 sequences are SQVTM and ANQGSEA. After removal of 2 bases from V and 14 bases from J, the junction contained 10 bases not matched to a gene. The CDR3 totals 12 residues. The CDR3 nucleotides read TGCAGCGTTGAACAACAGGGGAGTCTTGGGTATTTT. It yields the protein CSVEQQGSLGYF.

The V call is TRBV5-7, the J call TRBJ2-7, with D hard to call. TRBV5-7 is an ORF, and what it does is uncertain. Trimming took off 4 bases at V and 7 bases at J, with 18 bases between the two ends. The CDR3 length is 14 residues. DNA of the CDR3: TGTGCCAGCAGCCGGCTGGGGAAACACCGAGAGCAGTACTTC. This sequence encodes CASSRLGKHREQYF.

This clonotype was observed many times. The chain employs TRBV12-3 or TRBV12-4 and TRBJ2-7, with 8 bases that match TRBD2. V dropped 2 bases and J dropped 7; count of bases not matched to a gene: 7. The CDR3 loop spans 14 amino acids. DNA of the CDR3: TGTGCCAGCAGTTTAATTGGGACTAGTCAGGAGCAGTACTTC. Translated: CASSLIGTSQEQYF.

The J gene is TRBJ2-1, the V gene TRBV6-6, with 10 bases fitting TRBD2. Germline trimming cut 0 bases from V and 9 bases from J; bases unmatched to any gene: 11. The CDR3 spans 17 residues. CDR1 and CDR2 from the germline V gene are MNHNY and SVGAGI (reference sequence). CDR3 protein: CASSYSGGSGGRIEQFF. Here the CDR3 DNA reads TGTGCCAGCAGTTACTCCGGGGGTAGCGGGGGGCGGATTGAGCAGTTCTTC.

The chain couples TRBV20-1 to TRBJ2-7; TRBD1 matches at 12 bases. The ends lost 3 bases at V and 6 bases at J; junction bases unmatched: 9. Germline CDR1 DFQATT, CDR2 SNEGSKA (reference sequence). The CDR3 covers 15 residues. The CDR3 region is CSASRGTGGLIEQYF. The DNA of the CDR3 is TGCAGTGCTAGCCGGGGGACAGGGGGCCTTATCGAGCAGTACTTC.

This clonotype was seen only a few times. V gene TRBV30 combines with J gene TRBJ2-3; D unclear. V lost 0 bases and J lost 6, with 7 bases in between. Germline CDR1 and CDR2: GTSNPN and SVGIG (reference sequence). The CDR3 loop spans 12 amino acids. The CDR3 sequence is CAWSVSGDTQYF. The DNA for the CDR3 is TGTGCCTGGAGTGTATCCGGGGATACGCAGTATTTT.

This clonotype was observed a few times. V gene TRBV4-3 combines with J gene TRBJ1-1; no clear D gene. The CDR3 extends over 14 amino acids. Per germline, CDR1 LGHNA and CDR2 YSLEER. The V end lost 0 bases, the J end lost 1 base, and 6 bases lay between the germline ends. Here the CDR3 DNA reads TGCGCCAGCAGCCAAGATTGGGGGAACACTGAAGCTTTCTTT. This codes for CASSQDWGNTEAFF.

This clonotype has only a few counts. The CDR3 loop is CASSYDPVGQETQYF. CDR3 DNA sequence: TGTGCCAGCAGTTACGACCCCGTGGGGCAAGAGACCCAGTACTTC. The rearrangement links TRBV6-2 or TRBV6-3 to TRBJ2-5; D call uncertain. The CDR3 has 15 residues. Germline-derived CDR1 and CDR2 are MNHEY and SVGEGT. V lost 2 bases and J lost 2, with 12 bases in between.

The sample holds many counts of this clonotype. The chain uses TRBV5-1 and TRBJ2-7; no clear D gene. The V end was cut by 4 bases, the J end by 0 bases, with 11 bases between. The V gene's germline CDR1 is SGHRS and CDR2 YFSETQ. This CDR3 region has 14 residues. The CDR3 loop reads CASSPLQSSYEQYF. CDR3 sequence (DNA): TGCGCCAGCAGCCCACTACAGAGCTCCTACGAGCAGTACTTC.

This clonotype has just a few counts. V usage is TRBV28 and J usage is TRBJ2-4; 9 nucleotides align to TRBD1. This CDR3 comprises 14 residues. With 4 bases clipped from V and 4 bases from J, the junction kept 2 bases outside the gene matches. Germline CDR1 and CDR2: MDHEN and SYDVKM. CDR3 bases: TGTGCCAGCAGTTCCGGACAGGGGAAAAACATTCAGTACTTC. Translation gives CASSSGQGKNIQYF.

The sample holds a few counts of this clonotype. J is TRBJ1-1 and V is TRBV27; D unclear. Germline values: CDR1 MNHEY, CDR2 SMNVEV (reference sequence). Deletions cut 3 bases from V and 1 base from J, with 9 bases between. There are 14 residues in the CDR3. The CDR3 loop reads CASSLINRNTEAFF. CDR3 coding DNA: TGTGCCAGCAGTTTGATCAATCGGAACACTGAAGCTTTCTTT.

This chain joins TRBV28 and TRBJ2-7; 7 positions match TRBD2. V dropped 2 bases and J dropped 0; count of bases not matched to a gene: 4. Germline CDR1 is MDHEN and CDR2 is SYDVKM. The CDR3 consists of 15 residues. The CDR3 spells CASSLPSGSSYEQYF. DNA for the CDR3: TGTGCCAGCAGTTTACCTAGCGGAAGCTCCTACGAGCAGTACTTC. Filled out from reference TRBV28 and TRBJ2-7, the complete variable domain reads DVKVTQSSRYLVKRTGEKVFLECVQDMDHENMFWYRQDPGLGLRLIYFSYDVKMKEKGDIPEGYSVSREKKERFSLILESASTNQTSMYLCASSLPSGSSYEQYFGPGTRLTVT.

This clonotype has ten or more counts. The J gene is TRBJ2-5, the V gene TRBV7-2; TRBD1 matches at 7 bases. After removal of 4 bases from V and 6 bases from J, the junction contained 5 bases not matched to a gene. From germline, CDR1 is SGHTA and CDR2 FQGNSA. The CDR3 extends over 13 amino acids. CDR3 sequence reads: CASSSGQMKTQYF. CDR3 DNA: TGTGCCAGCAGCTCGGGACAGATGAAGACCCAGTACTTC.

This clonotype was picked up a small number of times. A read error may account for a junction end that differs from germline. This chain joins TRBV12-3 or TRBV12-4 and TRBJ2-7; 12 nucleotides match TRBD2. This CDR3 comprises 12 residues. CDR3 sequence (DNA): TGTGCCAGCAGTCTAGCGGGGGGGGGGCAGTACTTC. Translation: CASSLAGGGQYF.

This clonotype has just a few counts. The V gene is TRBV7-2, the J gene TRBJ2-4; a weak D match, TRBD1 (5 bases). V lost 2 bases to trimming and J lost 5 bases, with 13 bases between them. Germline assignment: CDR1 SGHTA and CDR2 FQGNSA. The CDR3 runs 15 residues. CDR3 sequence (DNA): TGTGCCAGCAGCTTACAGGGCCGTTTTCAAAACATTCAGTACTTC. Translating gives CASSLQGRFQNIQYF.

The J gene is TRBJ1-6, the V gene TRBV2; 9 bases fit TRBD1. Trimming took 5 bases from V and 9 from J; bases not matched to a gene: 2. The CDR3 is made up of 13 amino acids. Germline values: CDR1 SNHLY, CDR2 FYNNEI. The CDR3 DNA reads as TGTGCCAGCAGTAGGGGACAGGGTTCACCCCTCCACTTT. Translating gives CASSRGQGSPLHF.

This clonotype was observed many times. The chain links TRBV18 to TRBJ1-3; D is possibly TRBD1 (5 bases). Germline CDR1 KGHSH, CDR2 LQKENI. The CDR3 has 14 amino acids. Trimming took 7 bases from V and 7 from J, leaving 17 bases between them. CDR3 amino acids: CASLPSGIPNTIYF. CDR3 nucleotides: TGTGCCAGCTTACCCTCAGGGATCCCGAACACCATATATTTT.